The entry below gives a single T cell receptor (beta chain) sequence along with its context. CDR1 ENHRY and CDR2 SYGVKD come from the germline V gene. V was pared by 4 bases and J by 2 bases, with 18 bases between. The CDR3 loop spans 17 amino acids. The data stem from a study of blood T cell repertoires in COVID-19. Sequenced by immunoSEQ multiplex PCR; TCRdb stores in-frame clones only, minus some. The top ten hold about 6.3% of the sample, which has around 100,000 clones, 90% seen once. The sample taken for sequencing was peripheral blood. The TCR was taken from a man between 18 and 29 years old with COVID-19, enrolled during active disease. V gene TRBV10-3 combines with J gene TRBJ1-5; possible D gene TRBD1, 5 bases. The CDR3 DNA sequence: TGTGCCATCAGTGGGTCTGGGACCGGAGGGGGCAATCAGCCCCAGCATTTT. This codes for CAISGSGTGGGNQPQHF.